The 27 T cell receptor beta chains below come from one sample, sequenced in a study of OX40 agonist ivuxolimab in advanced cancers. The assay was immunoSEQ multiplex PCR, and TCRdb's table has in-frame clones only and misses some. The sample holds 65,000 to 95,000 clones; 85% to 95% are singletons and the top ten take approximately 10%. The source was CD4+ or CD8+ T cells sorted from blood, collected in a trial of the OX40 agonist ivuxolimab. Receptors originate from an adult with an advanced solid tumor such as melanoma, head and neck, liver or kidney cancer.

The chain carries TRBV7-8 and TRBJ1-5; possibly TRBD1 for D (6 bases). Germline CDR1 reads SGHVS; CDR2 reads FQNEAQ. Trimming shortened V by 5 bases and J by 1 base, and 18 bases separated the two germline ends. The CDR3 is made up of 17 amino acids. CDR3 nucleotide sequence: TGTGCCAGCAGCCCGGGTCTCGGGGGGGCGAGCAATCAGCCCCAGCATTTT. Amino acids: CASSPGLGGASNQPQHF.

The chain joins TRBV5-8 to TRBJ1-2; D remains unclear. V was clipped by 0 bases and J by 1 base, with 7 bases between them. CDR1 and CDR2 (germline): SGHTS, YDEGEE. This CDR3 comprises 14 residues. CDR3 bases: TGTGCCAGCAGCTTGGCAGGTGGTAACTATGGCTACACCTTC. Protein product: CASSLAGGNYGYTF.

The chain uses TRBV28 and TRBJ2-1, with 7 bases that match TRBD2. In germline, CDR1 is MDHEN, CDR2 SYDVKM. The CDR3 consists of 16 residues. V gave up 4 bases and J gave up 4 bases; unmatched junction bases: 10. CDR3 nucleotides: TGTGCCAGCAGTTCCGACCGGGACTACCTATACAATGAGCAGTTCTTC. Amino acid sequence: CASSSDRDYLYNEQFF.

V is TRBV29-1 and J is TRBJ1-2; D is unclear. CDR3 length: 14 amino acids. Germline V CDR1 and CDR2: SQVTM, ANQGSEA. The ends were cut back, 4 bases at V and 0 bases at J, with 12 bases in the middle. The CDR3 loop is CSVGFFEANYGYTF. CDR3 DNA: TGCAGCGTTGGGTTCTTCGAAGCTAACTATGGCTACACCTTC.

The chain recombines TRBV5-4 with TRBJ1-2, with 7 bases that match TRBD1. This CDR3 is built from 17 residues. Germline CDR1 reads SGHNT; CDR2 reads YYREEE (reference sequence). V gave up 3 bases and J gave up 5 bases; unmatched junction bases: 16. CDR3: CASSSLVRQGGKYGYTF. The CDR3 nucleotides read TGTGCCAGCAGCTCACTTGTCCGGCAGGGGGGCAAGTATGGCTACACCTTC.

This clone was seen once. The chain recombines TRBV9 with TRBJ2-3; D is possibly TRBD2 (7 bases). The germline V gene has CDR1 SGDLS and CDR2 YYNGEE. The V end lost 1 base, the J end lost 3 bases, and 12 bases lay between the germline ends. The CDR3 totals 15 residues. The CDR3 protein is CASSVPGGETDTQYF. The CDR3 DNA is TGTGCCAGCAGCGTACCGGGGGGCGAAACAGATACGCAGTATTTT.

The CDR3 spells CASAGTGGFGELFF. CDR3 DNA: TGTGCCAGTGCCGGGACAGGGGGCTTCGGGGAGCTGTTTTTT. The chain employs TRBV13 and TRBJ2-2; the match to TRBD1 covers 12 bases. Unmatched junction bases numbered 6, after V lost 9 bases and J lost 7 bases. CDR3 size: 14 residues. Germline-derived CDR1 and CDR2 are PRHDT and FYEKMQ (reference sequence).

The rearrangement uses TRBV19 and TRBJ1-1; D uncertain. The CDR3 loop spans 16 amino acids. CDR1 and CDR2 from the germline V gene are LNHDA and SQIVND (reference sequence). The ends were cut back, 0 bases at V and 0 bases at J, with 11 bases in the middle. CDR3 residues: CASSIDLRVLNTEAFF. Here the CDR3 DNA reads TGTGCCAGTAGTATAGATCTCCGGGTCCTGAACACTGAAGCTTTCTTT.

The V gene is TRBV7-2, the J gene TRBJ2-1, with 7 bases fitting TRBD2. The CDR3 has 14 residues. Germline CDR1 SGHTA, CDR2 FQGNSA. The J segment lost 2 bases and the V segment lost 6 bases, leaving 4 bases of the junction unmatched. CDR3: CASSQGGAYNEQFF. The CDR3 region has the DNA TGTGCCAGCAGTCAGGGAGGGGCCTACAATGAGCAGTTCTTC.

This clone was counted a single time. The genes are TRBV2 and TRBJ1-2, with D perhaps TRBD1 (6 bases). Germline CDR1 is SNHLY and CDR2 is FYNNEI. V shed 3 bases and J shed 7 bases, with 21 bases lying between them. The CDR3 length is 16 residues. The CDR3 sequence: CASSEGRGRSSGGYTF. The CDR3 nucleotides are TGTGCCAGCAGTGAGGGCAGGGGTAGGTCGAGTGGTGGCTACACCTTC.

This clone was seen a few times. The V call is TRBV6-6, the J call TRBJ1-4, with D possibly being TRBD1 (5 bases). Germline V gene data show CDR1 as MNHNY and CDR2 as SVGAGI (reference sequence). V lost 6 bases to trimming and J lost 8 bases, with 19 bases between them. The CDR3 consists of 15 residues. The CDR3 loop is CASRDGRVSWEKLFF. DNA for the CDR3: TGTGCCAGCAGAGATGGCAGGGTCTCCTGGGAAAAACTGTTTTTT.

The gene calls are TRBV27 and TRBJ1-6; D remains ambiguous. The V end was cut by 5 bases, the J end by 6 bases, with 17 bases between. Germline V lookup: CDR1 MNHEY, CDR2 SMNVEV (reference sequence). There are 16 residues in the CDR3. The CDR3 sequence is CASSPPGVWINSPLHF. The CDR3 DNA follows: TGTGCCAGCAGTCCTCCCGGGGTCTGGATTAATTCACCCCTCCACTTT.

The V and J genes are TRBV11-3 and TRBJ2-7; tentatively, D is TRBD1 (7 bases). This CDR3 comprises 13 residues. V was cut by 8 bases and J by 2 bases, with 13 bases left in between. Germline V CDR1 and CDR2: SGHNT, YENEEA. As DNA, the CDR3 is TGTGCCAGCCCTGCCAGGGGGGCCTACGAGCAGTACTTC. Translation gives CASPARGAYEQYF.

This rearrangement joins TRBV6-5 to TRBJ2-2; 9 nucleotides match TRBD1. The CDR3 contains 16 residues. V lost 2 bases, J lost 8 bases, and 9 bases stayed unmatched. CDR1 and CDR2 (germline): MNHEY, SVGAGI. The CDR3 region is CASSYGTGTLWGELFF. The CDR3 nucleotides are TGTGCCAGCAGTTACGGGACAGGGACGTTATGGGGGGAGCTGTTTTTT.

This chain links TRBV11-2 with TRBJ1-3; unclear D gene. Trimming removed 5 bases from V and 0 bases from J, with 14 bases in between. The CDR3 is made up of 16 amino acids. Germline V gene lookup returns CDR1 SGHAT and CDR2 FQNNGV. CDR3 loop: CASSPVNEASGNTIYF. The CDR3 coding sequence is TGTGCCAGCAGCCCTGTTAACGAGGCCTCTGGAAACACCATATATTTT.

The rearrangement joins TRBV9 to TRBJ1-3, with D perhaps matching TRBD1 (5 bases). The V gene's germline CDR1 is SGDLS and CDR2 YYNGEE. This CDR3 region has 17 residues. Trimming stripped 4 bases from V and 3 bases from J, with 20 bases between. CDR3: CASSSVARVGDGNTIYF. In nucleotides, the CDR3 is TGTGCCAGCAGCAGCGTAGCGCGTGTGGGGGATGGAAACACCATATATTTT.

J is TRBJ1-5 and V is TRBV27, with unresolved D. CDR1 is MNHEY, CDR2 SMNVEV, per germline (reference sequence). V lost 3 bases and J lost 6, with 12 bases in between. There are 14 residues in the CDR3. The CDR3 coding sequence is TGTGCCAGCAGTTTCAATAGTCGGGTTCAGCCCCAGCATTTT. This codes for CASSFNSRVQPQHF.

This clone is judged medium-sized. The chain is built from TRBV7-8 and TRBJ1-2; 7 nucleotides match TRBD1. The length of the CDR3 is 14 residues. The V gene end was trimmed by 3 bases and the J gene end by 11 bases; junction bases not matched to a gene: 12. Germline loops: CDR1 SGHVS, CDR2 FQNEAQ. The CDR3 DNA follows: TGTGCCAGCAGCTTCGCGCAAGGGACAGAGATTTACACCTTC. Encoded protein: CASSFAQGTEIYTF.

This chain connects TRBV9 to TRBJ2-7; 7 nucleotides align to TRBD1. J lost 3 bases, V lost 3 bases, and 6 bases had no gene match. The CDR3 contains 14 residues. The V gene's germline CDR1 is SGDLS and CDR2 YYNGEE. The CDR3 DNA is TGTGCCAGCAGCGGCCGGGACAGCGACTACGAGCAGTACTTC. Translation: CASSGRDSDYEQYF.

The CDR3 DNA reads TGTGCCAGCAGCTTCGGACTAGCGGGGGGGATCGAGCAGTACTTC. Protein product: CASSFGLAGGIEQYF. The chain links TRBV13 to TRBJ2-7; 15 bases are a match to TRBD2. Germline lookup yields CDR1 PRHDT and CDR2 FYEKMQ (reference sequence). This CDR3 is built from 15 residues. V shed 3 bases, J shed 6 bases, and the junction held 3 bases outside the gene matches. The entire variable domain, with the rest obtained from reference TRBV13 and TRBJ2-7, is as follows: AAGVIQSPRHLIKEKRETATLKCYPIPRHDTVYWYQQGPGQDPQFLISFYEKMQSDKGSIPDRFSAQQFSDYHSELNMSSLELGDSALYFCASSFGLAGGIEQYFGPGTRLTVT.

Concerning this clone: A single base is all that separates this from a far larger clone, so a read error is likely. The chain couples TRBV29-1 to TRBJ2-7; 10 bases fit TRBD2. Germline V lookup: CDR1 SQVTM, CDR2 ANQGSEA. This CDR3 spans 14 amino acids. V was clipped by 7 bases and J by 7 bases; unmatched bases: 13. The CDR3 loop is CSGVASGGGGEQYF. The CDR3 DNA reads TGCAGCGGTGTAGCTAGCGGGGGAGGAGGAGAGCAGTACTTC.

The CDR3 bases are TGTGCCATCAGTGTGGGGCCAGGGATGAACACTGAAGCTTTCTTT. Translation gives CAISVGPGMNTEAFF. V usage is TRBV10-3 and J usage is TRBJ1-1; tentative D call: TRBD1 (5 bases). Between the trimmed V and J ends, which lost 4 bases and 0 bases, there was a span of 12 bases. CDR3 length equals 15 residues. Germline loops: CDR1 ENHRY, CDR2 SYGVKD.

The CDR3 reads CATGPGGVGNEQFF. The DNA of the CDR3 is TGTGCCACGGGGCCGGGCGGGGTCGGCAATGAGCAGTTCTTC. The gene calls are TRBV5-6 and TRBJ2-1; a possible D gene is TRBD2 (6 bases). Trimming removed 9 bases from V and 6 bases from J, with 19 bases in between. The CDR3 contains 14 residues. Per germline, CDR1 SGHDT and CDR2 YYEEEE.

The V call is TRBV13, the J call TRBJ2-1; D may match TRBD1 or TRBD2 (5 bases each). The CDR3 loop spans 14 amino acids. Trimming took off 5 bases at V and 8 bases at J, with 16 bases between the two ends. Germline V lookup: CDR1 PRHDT, CDR2 FYEKMQ (reference sequence). Written as DNA, the CDR3 is TGTGCCAGCAGCGTCGGGACGGAGCGTCATGAGCAGTTCTTC. Amino acid sequence: CASSVGTERHEQFF. The full variable domain, completed using reference TRBV13 and TRBJ2-1, is AAGVIQSPRHLIKEKRETATLKCYPIPRHDTVYWYQQGPGQDPQFLISFYEKMQSDKGSIPDRFSAQQFSDYHSELNMSSLELGDSALYFCASSVGTERHEQFFGPGTRLTVL.

The V and J genes are TRBV7-9 and TRBJ2-2; no clear D gene. CDR1 is SEHNR and CDR2 is FQNEAQ in the germline V gene (reference sequence). The CDR3 spans 14 residues. V lost 5 bases, J lost 0 bases, and 7 bases lay in between. The CDR3 sequence: CASSPAPNTGELFF. The CDR3 DNA sequence: TGTGCCAGCAGCCCGGCGCCGAACACCGGGGAGCTGTTTTTT.

The chain uses TRBV29-1 and TRBJ2-7; 7 positions agree with TRBD1. The J segment lost 3 bases and the V segment lost 4 bases, leaving 6 bases of the junction unmatched. Germline V gene sequence: CDR1 SQVTM, CDR2 ANQGSEA. This CDR3 has 13 residues. The CDR3 reads CSVAGGRSYEQYF. For the CDR3, the DNA is TGCAGCGTTGCAGGGGGTCGGAGCTACGAGCAGTACTTC.

The table lists this clone with a few counts. This chain connects TRBV7-9 to TRBJ1-3; D perhaps matches TRBD1 (5 bases). From germline, CDR1 is SEHNR and CDR2 FQNEAQ (reference sequence). The CDR3 loop spans 15 amino acids. Trimming shortened V by 8 bases and J by 0 bases, and 14 bases separated the two germline ends. CDR3 loop: CASLDRRSSGNTIYF. DNA of the CDR3: TGTGCCAGCCTAGACAGAAGGAGCTCTGGAAACACCATATATTTT.